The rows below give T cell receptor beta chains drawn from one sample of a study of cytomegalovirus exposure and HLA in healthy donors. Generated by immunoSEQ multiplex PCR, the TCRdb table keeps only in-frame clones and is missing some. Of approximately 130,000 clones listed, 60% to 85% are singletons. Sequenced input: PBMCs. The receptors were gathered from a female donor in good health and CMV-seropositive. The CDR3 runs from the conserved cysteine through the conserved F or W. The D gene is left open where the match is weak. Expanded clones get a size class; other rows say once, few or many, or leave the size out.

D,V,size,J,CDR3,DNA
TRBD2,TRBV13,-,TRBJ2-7,CASSLYAREASYEQYF,TGTGCCAGCAGCTTATACGCGCGGGAGGCGTCCTACGAGCAGTACTTC
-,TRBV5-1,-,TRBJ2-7,CASSLGRDTYEQYF,TGCGCCAGCAGCTTGGGCCGGGACACCTACGAGCAGTACTTC
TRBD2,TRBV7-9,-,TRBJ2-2,CASSSTSGGPNTGELFF,TGTGCCAGCAGCTCGACTAGCGGGGGCCCGAACACCGGGGAGCTGTTTTTT
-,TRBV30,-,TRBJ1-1,CAWSVLGGNTEAFF,TGTGCCTGGAGTGTACTGGGAGGGAACACTGAAGCTTTCTTT
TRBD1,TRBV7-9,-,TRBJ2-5,CSSSLRQGWQETQYF,TGTTCCAGCAGCCTGCGACAGGGTTGGCAAGAGACCCAGTACTTC
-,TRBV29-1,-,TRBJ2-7,CSVGTAYTYEQYF,TGCAGCGTAGGGACTGCCTACACCTACGAGCAGTACTTC
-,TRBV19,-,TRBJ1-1,CASTHGHTNTEAFF,TGTGCCAGTACCCATGGACATACGAACACTGAAGCTTTCTTT
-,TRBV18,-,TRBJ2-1,CASSPPQGNNEQFF,TGTGCCAGCTCACCACCGCAGGGTAACAATGAGCAGTTCTTC
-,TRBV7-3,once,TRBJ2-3,CASSLGGQNTQYF,TGTGCCAGCAGCTTAGGAGGCCAAAATACGCAGTATTTT
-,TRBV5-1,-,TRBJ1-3,CASSLGLGQFSGNTIYF,TGCGCCAGCAGCTTGGGCCTGGGCCAGTTCTCTGGAAACACCATATATTTT
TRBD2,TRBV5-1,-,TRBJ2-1,CASSFSLAGKTKEQFF,TGCGCCAGCAGCTTCTCACTAGCGGGAAAAACCAAAGAGCAGTTCTTC
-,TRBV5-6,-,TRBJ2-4,CASSLVGGIAKNIQYF,TGTGCCAGCAGCTTGGTAGGGGGAATAGCCAAAAACATTCAGTACTTC
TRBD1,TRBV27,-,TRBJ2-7,CASSGGRDRTHEQYF,TGTGCCAGCAGTGGGGGCCGGGACAGGACGCACGAGCAGTACTTC
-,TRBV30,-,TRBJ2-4,CAWSGENIQYF,TGTGCCTGGAGTGGAGAAAACATTCAGTACTTC
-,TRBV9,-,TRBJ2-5,CASSVDLQETQYF,TGTGCCAGCAGCGTAGATCTACAAGAGACCCAGTACTTC
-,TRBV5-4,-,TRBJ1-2,CASSLAGMSYGYTF,TGTGCCAGCAGCTTGGCGGGGATGAGCTATGGCTACACCTTC
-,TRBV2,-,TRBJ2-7,CASSEFEDYEQYF,TGTGCCAGCAGTGAATTTGAAGACTACGAGCAGTACTTC
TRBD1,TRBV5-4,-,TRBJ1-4,CASSKAGGVTNEKLFF,TGTGCCAGCAGCAAGGCAGGGGGTGTAACTAATGAAAAACTGTTTTTT
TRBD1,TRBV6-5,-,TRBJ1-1,CASRTGGNTEAFF,TGTGCCAGCAGGACAGGGGGGAACACTGAAGCTTTCTTT
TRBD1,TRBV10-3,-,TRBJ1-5,CAISETGQGAQPQHF,TGTGCCATCAGTGAGACCGGACAGGGGGCCCAGCCCCAGCATTTT
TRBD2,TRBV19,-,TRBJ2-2,CASNPRAGAMNTGELFF,TGTGCCAGTAACCCGAGGGCGGGAGCCATGAACACCGGGGAGCTGTTTTTT
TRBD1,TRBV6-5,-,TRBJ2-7,CASSGQGGTYEQYF,TGTGCCAGCTCCGGACAGGGAGGCACCTACGAGCAGTACTTC
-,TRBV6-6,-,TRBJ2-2,CASSLDSSGELFF,TGTGCCAGCAGTCTGGACAGTTCCGGGGAGCTGTTTTTT
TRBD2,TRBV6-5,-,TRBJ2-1,CASRPSGGAREQFF,TGTGCCAGCAGACCTAGCGGGGGGGCCCGTGAGCAGTTCTTC
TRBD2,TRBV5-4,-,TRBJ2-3,CASSLREVRDTQYF,TGTGCCAGCAGCTTGCGGGAGGTTAGAGATACGCAGTATTTT
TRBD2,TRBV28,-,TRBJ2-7,CASSLGTSGRVYEQYF,TGTGCCAGCAGTTTAGGGACTAGCGGGAGAGTATACGAGCAGTACTTC
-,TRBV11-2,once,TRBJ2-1,CASSLEPLADEQFF,TGTGCCAGCAGCTTAGAACCACTAGCTGATGAGCAGTTCTTC
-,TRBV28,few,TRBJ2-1,CASSLTFANEQFF,TGTGCCAGCAGTTTGACTTTTGCGAATGAGCAGTTCTTC
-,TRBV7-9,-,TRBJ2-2,CASSLGQGGLKSTGELFF,TGTGCCAGCAGCTTGGGCCAGGGTGGTCTGAAGAGCACCGGGGAGCTGTTTTTT
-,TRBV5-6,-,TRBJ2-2,CASSFYPAGNTGELFF,TGTGCCAGCAGCTTCTATCCAGCGGGTAACACCGGGGAGCTGTTTTTT
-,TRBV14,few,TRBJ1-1,CASSQDLADEAFF,TGTGCCAGCAGCCAAGATTTGGCGGATGAAGCTTTCTTT
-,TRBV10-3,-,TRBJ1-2,CAISESQGTYGYTF,TGTGCCATCAGTGAGTCTCAGGGAACCTATGGCTACACCTTC
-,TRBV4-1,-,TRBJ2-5,CASSQPAGTQYF,TGCGCCAGCAGCCAACCCGCGGGGACCCAGTACTTC
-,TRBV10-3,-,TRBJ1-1,CAISEGGLNTEAFF,TGTGCCATCAGTGAGGGGGGGTTGAACACTGAAGCTTTCTTT
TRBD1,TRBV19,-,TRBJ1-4,CASNGQGTNEKLFF,TGTGCCAGTAACGGACAGGGAACTAATGAAAAACTGTTTTTT
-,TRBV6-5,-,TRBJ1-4,CASSYSATNEKLFF,TGTGCCAGCAGTTATTCAGCAACTAATGAAAAACTGTTTTTT
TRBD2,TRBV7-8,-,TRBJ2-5,CASSASSGGAKTQYF,TGTGCCAGCAGCGCGTCTAGCGGGGGGGCGAAGACCCAGTACTTC
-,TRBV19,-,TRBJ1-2,CASSIDPRASRLWGYTF,TGTGCCAGTAGTATAGATCCCAGGGCCTCCCGCCTATGGGGCTACACCTTC
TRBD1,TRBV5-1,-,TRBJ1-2,CASSRSGTENYGYTF,TGCGCCAGCAGCAGATCAGGGACAGAGAACTATGGCTACACCTTC
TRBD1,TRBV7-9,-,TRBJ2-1,CASSPQGGGEQFF,TGTGCCAGCAGCCCACAGGGGGGCGGTGAGCAGTTCTTC
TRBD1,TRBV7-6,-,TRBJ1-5,CASSVGTGNQPQHF,TGTGCCAGCAGTGTCGGGACAGGCAATCAGCCCCAGCATTTT
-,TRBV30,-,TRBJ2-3,CAWRRGTDTQYF,TGTGCCTGGAGGCGGGGTACAGATACGCAGTATTTT
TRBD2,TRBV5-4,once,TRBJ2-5,CASSLISSGGETQYF,TGTGCCAGCAGCTTGATCTCTAGCGGGGGAGAGACCCAGTACTTC
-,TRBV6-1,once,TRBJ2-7,CASSEVSRYEQYF,TGTGCCAGCAGTGAAGTAAGCCGCTACGAGCAGTACTTC
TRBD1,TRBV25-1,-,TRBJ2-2,CASRAGTGGESNTGELFF,TGTGCCAGCAGAGCCGGGACAGGGGGCGAGAGTAACACCGGGGAGCTGTTTTTT
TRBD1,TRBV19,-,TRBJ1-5,CASSTSPRQGGNQPQHF,TGTGCCAGTAGTACCTCACCCCGACAGGGGGGCAATCAGCCCCAGCATTTT
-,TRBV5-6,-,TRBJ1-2,CASSELQGLGLYGYTF,TGTGCCAGCAGCGAATTACAGGGTTTAGGGCTCTATGGCTACACCTTC
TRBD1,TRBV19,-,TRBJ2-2,CATDRGFAGELFF,TGTGCCACCGACAGGGGATTCGCCGGGGAGCTGTTTTTT
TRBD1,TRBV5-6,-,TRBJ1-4,CASSKDRDEGEKLFF,TGTGCCAGCAGCAAGGACAGGGACGAAGGTGAAAAACTGTTTTTT
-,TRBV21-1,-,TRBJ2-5,CASPDIAGETQYF,TGTGCCAGTCCGGACATCGCCGGGGAGACCCAGTACTTC